This T cell receptor (beta chain) was profiled in a study of blood T cell repertoires in COVID-19. CDR1 and CDR2 (germline): LGHDT, YNNKEL (reference sequence). V was shortened by 3 bases and J by 0 bases, with 7 bases between the two germline ends. CDR3 length: 14 residues. Sequencing was performed with immunoSEQ multiplex PCR; in TCRdb, only in-frame clones are kept and a portion is missing. Here the sample spans under 200,000 clones, around 89% being singletons. This clone was picked up a small number of times. This TCR was sampled from a woman aged 18-29 years who had recovered from COVID-19. Material for sequencing was PBMCs or T cells enriched from blood (not recorded which). The chain recombines TRBV3-1 (or the pseudogene TRBV3-2) with TRBJ2-3; D call uncertain. CDR3: CASSQRPSTDTQYF. As DNA, the CDR3 is TGTGCCAGCAGCCAGAGGCCCAGCACAGATACGCAGTATTTT.